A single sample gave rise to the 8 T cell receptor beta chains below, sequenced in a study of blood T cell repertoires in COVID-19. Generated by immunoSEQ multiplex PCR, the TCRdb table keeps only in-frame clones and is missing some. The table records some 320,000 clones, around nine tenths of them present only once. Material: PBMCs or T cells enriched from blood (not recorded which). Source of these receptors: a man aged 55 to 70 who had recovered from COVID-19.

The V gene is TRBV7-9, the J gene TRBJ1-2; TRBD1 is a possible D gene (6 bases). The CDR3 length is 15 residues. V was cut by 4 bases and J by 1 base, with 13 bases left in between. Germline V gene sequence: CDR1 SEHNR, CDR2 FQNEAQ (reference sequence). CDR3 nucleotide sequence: TGTGCCAGCAGCTCGGACAGCCCGGGTAACTATGGCTACACCTTC. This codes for CASSSDSPGNYGYTF.

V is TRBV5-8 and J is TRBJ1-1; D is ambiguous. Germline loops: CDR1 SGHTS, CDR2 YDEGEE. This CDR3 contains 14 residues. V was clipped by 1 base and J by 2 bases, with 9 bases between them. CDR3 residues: CASSLMFSNTEAFF. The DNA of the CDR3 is TGTGCCAGCAGCTTGATGTTCAGTAACACTGAAGCTTTCTTT. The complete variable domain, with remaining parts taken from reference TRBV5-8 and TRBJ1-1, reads EAGVTQSPTHLIKTRGQQATLRCSPISGHTSVYWYQQALGLGLQFLLWYDEGEERNRGNFPPRFSGRQFPNYSSELNVNALELEDSALYLCASSLMFSNTEAFFGQGTRLTVV.

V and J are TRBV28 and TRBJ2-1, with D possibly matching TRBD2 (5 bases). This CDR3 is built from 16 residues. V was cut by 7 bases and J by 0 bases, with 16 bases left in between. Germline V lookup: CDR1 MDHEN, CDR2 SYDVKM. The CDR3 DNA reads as TGTGCCAGCACAACAAAAGGAGGAGGCTCCTACAATGAGCAGTTCTTC. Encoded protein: CASTTKGGGSYNEQFF.

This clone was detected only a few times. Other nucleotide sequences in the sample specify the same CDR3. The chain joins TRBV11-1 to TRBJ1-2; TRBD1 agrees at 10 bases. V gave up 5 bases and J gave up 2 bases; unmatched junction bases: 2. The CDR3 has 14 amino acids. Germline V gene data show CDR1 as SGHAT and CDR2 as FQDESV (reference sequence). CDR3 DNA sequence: TGTGCCAGCAGCCCGGGACAGGGGAACTATGGCTACACCTTC. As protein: CASSPGQGNYGYTF.

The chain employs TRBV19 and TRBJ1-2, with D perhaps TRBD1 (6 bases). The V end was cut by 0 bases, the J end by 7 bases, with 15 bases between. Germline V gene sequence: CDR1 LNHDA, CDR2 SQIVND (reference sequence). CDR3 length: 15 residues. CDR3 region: CASSIDLLGAAGYTF. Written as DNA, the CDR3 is TGTGCCAGTAGTATAGATCTATTGGGGGCTGCTGGCTACACCTTC.

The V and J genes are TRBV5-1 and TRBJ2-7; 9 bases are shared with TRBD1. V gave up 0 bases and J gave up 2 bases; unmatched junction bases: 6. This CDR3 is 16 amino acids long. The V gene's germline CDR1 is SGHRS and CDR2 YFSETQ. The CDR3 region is CASSLAPGQGAYEQYF. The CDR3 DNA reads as TGCGCCAGCAGCTTGGCCCCGGGACAGGGCGCCTACGAGCAGTACTTC. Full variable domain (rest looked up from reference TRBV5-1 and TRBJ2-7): KAGVTQTPRYLIKTRGQQVTLSCSPISGHRSVSWYQQTPGQGLQFLFEYFSETQRNKGNFPGRFSGRQFSNSRSEMNVSTLELGDSALYLCASSLAPGQGAYEQYFGPGTRLTVT.

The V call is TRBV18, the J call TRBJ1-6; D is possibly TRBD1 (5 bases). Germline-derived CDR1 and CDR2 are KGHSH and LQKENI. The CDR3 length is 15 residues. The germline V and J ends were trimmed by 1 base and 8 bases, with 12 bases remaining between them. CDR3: CASSPRGGVDSPLHF. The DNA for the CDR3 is TGTGCCAGCTCACCACGGGGGGGGGTTGATTCACCCCTCCACTTT.

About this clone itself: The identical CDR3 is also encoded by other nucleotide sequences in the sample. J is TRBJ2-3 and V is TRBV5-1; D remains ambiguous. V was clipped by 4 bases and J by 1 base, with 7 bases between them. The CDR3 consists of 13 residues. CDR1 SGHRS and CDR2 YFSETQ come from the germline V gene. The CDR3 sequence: CASSGQGTDTQYF. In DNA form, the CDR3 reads TGCGCCAGCAGCGGGCAAGGCACAGATACGCAGTATTTT.